These T cell receptor beta chains were read from a single sample in a study of T cell repertoires in cytomegalovirus infection. MiXCR, applied by TCRdb to the reads, yields one record per CDR3 protein. The sample has about 680,000 distinct CDR3 sequences; 20% to 30% are singletons. The sequenced material came from CD8+ T cells from PBMCs. The receptors derive from a human donor in good health (CMV status not recorded). Some clones in this sample may be carry-over from other donors' samples. The CDR3 runs from the conserved cysteine through the conserved F or W. The D gene is left open where the match is weak. Size values are once, few and many counts, or a class for expanded clones, and some rows have none.

J gene: TRBJ1-6
clone size: NA
D gene: NA
V gene: TRBV28
CDR3 DNA: TGTGCCAGCAGGACCCTGGGGAGGTTCGGTAATTCACCCCTCCACTTT
CDR3 protein: CASRTLGRFGNSPLHF

J gene: TRBJ2-3
clone size: NA
D gene: TRBD1
V gene: TRBV13
CDR3 DNA: TGTGCCAGCAGCCCGGGACAGACTAGCACAGATACGCAGTATTTT
CDR3 protein: CASSPGQTSTDTQYF

J gene: TRBJ1-1
clone size: NA
D gene: NA
V gene: TRBV29-1
CDR3 DNA: TGCAGCGTTGAAGATCGGGACAACACTGAAGCTTTCTTT
CDR3 protein: CSVEDRDNTEAFF

J gene: TRBJ2-1
clone size: NA
D gene: NA
V gene: TRBV19
CDR3 DNA: TGTGCCAGTAGTCCAGGGGTCATTCTTTACAATGAGCAGTTCTTC
CDR3 protein: CASSPGVILYNEQFF

J gene: TRBJ2-2
clone size: few
D gene: NA
V gene: TRBV7-9
CDR3 DNA: TGTGCCAGCAGCTTAGCAACAGGTGTCACCGGGGAGCTGTTTTTT
CDR3 protein: CASSLATGVTGELFF

J gene: TRBJ1-3
clone size: many
D gene: NA
V gene: TRBV25-1
CDR3 DNA: TGTGCCAGCAGTGTAGGCATCGGAAACACCATATATTTT
CDR3 protein: CASSVGIGNTIYF

J gene: TRBJ2-1
clone size: few
D gene: NA
V gene: TRBV10-3
CDR3 DNA: TGTGCCATCAGTGATTCTGGGACTTCGCCGTACAATGAGCAGTTCTTC
CDR3 protein: CAISDSGTSPYNEQFF

J gene: TRBJ2-1
clone size: NA
D gene: TRBD1
V gene: TRBV7-2
CDR3 DNA: TGTGTCAGCAGCTTAAGGGACAGGTCCTATGAGCAGTTCTTC
CDR3 protein: CVSSLRDRSYEQFF

J gene: TRBJ2-3
clone size: NA
D gene: TRBD2
V gene: TRBV7-2
CDR3 DNA: TGTGCCAGCAGCTTCCCCTCCGGGGGGTGGGAAGATACGCCGTATTTT
CDR3 protein: CASSFPSGGWEDTPYF

J gene: TRBJ2-6
clone size: many
D gene: NA
V gene: TRBV12-3/TRBV12-4
CDR3 DNA: TGTGCCAGCAGGATCGACGGGGCCCCCGGGATTGGTGGGGCCAACGTCCTGACTTTC
CDR3 protein: CASRIDGAPGIGGANVLTF

J gene: TRBJ1-1
clone size: many
D gene: NA
V gene: TRBV14
CDR3 DNA: TGTGCCAGCAGCCAAGGGCGCAAGTACACTGAAGCTTTCTTT
CDR3 protein: CASSQGRKYTEAFF